The T cell receptor (beta chain) under discussion was sequenced for a study of shared clonotypes between healthy human individuals. Notes on the study in general: The small donor group covered limited genetic and exposure diversity. Naive CD4 clonotypes overlapped across a handful of donors at approximately 5%. At large depth, rarefaction still showed sorted-subset sequencing to be incomplete. Sampling used blood alone; tissue repertoires probably differ.

The germline CDR1 and CDR2 sequences are LNHDA and SQIVND (reference sequence). Unmatched junction bases numbered 5, after V lost 0 bases and J lost 2 bases. This CDR3 is built from 17 residues. Of note for this clone: The antigen is not known.

Libraries were prepared by immunoSEQ multiplex PCR; TCRdb keeps only in-frame clonotypes and omits some of them. The sample lists about a million clones, approximately 80% occurring once. This chain joins TRBV19 and TRBJ2-2; TRBD2 aligns across 8 bases. This TCR was recovered from a young man in good health. Some clones in this sample may be carry-over from other donors' samples. Specimen: memory CD4+ T cells from PBMCs. Subset in this sample: CD45RA-negative fraction. CDR3 residues: CASSIDGAGGNTGELFF. In DNA, the CDR3 is TGTGCCAGTAGTATAGACGGGGCGGGAGGAAACACCGGGGAGCTGTTTTTT.